Each of the 8 T cell receptor beta chains below was sequenced from the same sample in a study of blood T cell repertoires in COVID-19. TCRdb's copy holds only in-frame clones and misses some; the assay was immunoSEQ multiplex PCR. The profile shows approximately 280,000 clones, roughly 80% of them singletons. Sequenced material: PBMCs or T cells enriched from blood (not recorded which). The receptors were sampled from a man in his forties or fifties who had been exposed to COVID-19.

The chain recombines TRBV6-5 with TRBJ2-7; tentatively, D is TRBD2 (6 bases). Trimming removed 6 bases at V and 0 bases at J, with 9 bases between. Germline values: CDR1 MNHEY, CDR2 SVGAGI. The CDR3 is made up of 13 amino acids. The CDR3 DNA reads as TGTGCCAGCAGAGCGGGTTCCTCCTACGAGCAGTACTTC. The encoded protein is CASRAGSSYEQYF.

This clone was detected only a few times. This chain uses TRBV5-1 with TRBJ2-1; perhaps TRBD1 as D (5 bases). The germline V and J ends were trimmed by 6 bases and 7 bases, with 20 bases remaining between them. The germline CDR1 and CDR2 sequences are SGHRS and YFSETQ. CDR3 length: 15 amino acids. This chain's CDR3 is CASNEGIRGWNEQFF. CDR3 nucleotide sequence: TGCGCCAGCAACGAAGGGATAAGGGGTTGGAATGAGCAGTTCTTC.

The CDR3 reads CASNRDGNEKLFF. DNA for the CDR3: TGTGCCAGCAACAGGGATGGCAATGAAAAACTGTTTTTT. J is TRBJ1-4 and V is TRBV11-3; D might be TRBD1 (6 bases). CDR3 length equals 13 residues. Trimming removed 7 bases from V and 5 bases from J, with 11 bases in between. The germline V gene has CDR1 SGHNT and CDR2 YENEEA.

This clone was seen only a few times. V usage is TRBV5-6 and J usage is TRBJ1-5; TRBD1 might be the D (5 bases). There are 15 residues in the CDR3. Germline V gene lookup returns CDR1 SGHDT and CDR2 YYEEEE. V was shortened by 0 bases and J by 4 bases, with 11 bases between the two germline ends. CDR3 sequence (DNA): TGTGCCAGCAGCTTGGACGGGAGGGGAAATCAGCCCCAGCATTTT. The encoded protein is CASSLDGRGNQPQHF.

About this clone: At one end the junction does not follow the germline gene, possibly because of a read error. This chain connects TRBV7-7 to TRBJ2-7; TRBD2 aligns across 11 bases. In germline, CDR1 is SSHAT, CDR2 FNYEAQ (reference sequence). There are 15 residues in the CDR3. The CDR3: CASSLPLAGVNEQYF. The CDR3 nucleotides read TGTGCTAGCAGCTTACCACTAGCGGGAGTGAACGAGCAGTACTTC.

The J gene is TRBJ2-1, the V gene TRBV24-1; D is uncertain. V lost 0 bases and J lost 13, with 6 bases in between. This CDR3 region has 11 residues. Germline V gene sequence: CDR1 KGHDR, CDR2 SFDVKD. Here the CDR3 reads CATSDLNRQFF. The DNA for the CDR3 is TGTGCCACCAGTGATTTGAATCGTCAGTTCTTC.

The chain is built from TRBV11-3 and TRBJ1-1; D gene uncertain. The germline gives CDR1 SGHNT, CDR2 YENEEA. Trimming left V 4 bases short and J 6 bases short, with 21 bases between. The CDR3 sequence is 16 residues long. The chain's CDR3 is CASSSTGSQAQSEAFF. The CDR3 DNA reads as TGTGCCAGCAGCTCAACTGGGAGTCAGGCCCAATCTGAAGCTTTCTTT. The variable domain in full, completed from reference TRBV11-3 and TRBJ1-1, reads EAGVVQSPRYKIIEKKQPVAFWCNPISGHNTLYWYLQNLGQGPELLIRYENEEAVDDSQLPKDRFSAERLKGVDSTLKIQPAELGDSAVYLCASSSTGSQAQSEAFFGQGTRLTVV.

J is TRBJ1-4 and V is TRBV4-1, with 9 bases aligning to TRBD1. V lost 6 bases, J lost 3 bases, and 2 bases stayed unmatched. The CDR3 consists of 14 residues. Germline-derived CDR1 and CDR2 are MGHRA and YSYEKL. This chain's CDR3 is CASRGTGPNEKLFF. For the CDR3, the DNA is TGCGCCAGCAGGGGGACAGGGCCTAATGAAAAACTGTTTTTT.